This T cell receptor beta chain was obtained from a study of blood T cell repertoires in COVID-19. Whole-study context: T cells, B-cell-depleted T cells, or PBMCs provided the cDNA or gDNA that served as material.

Per the original methods: It was from reference gene primer amplification that nucleated cell counts were estimated. Repertoires were generated with immunoSEQ multiplex PCR, while TCRdb's copy carries only in-frame clones and drops some. For V, J and clone size, that table is used; D and trimming come from the DNA. This table holds 75,000 to 95,000 clones, approximately 74% found once. From germline, CDR1 is LGHNA and CDR2 YSLEER. This CDR3 comprises 16 residues. The V segment lost 1 base and the J segment 6 bases; nucleotides outside the gene matches: 7. This clone was recorded only once. The Seattle patients, enrolled during active infection, were followed longitudinally.

The chain combines TRBV4-3 with TRBJ2-2; 8 nucleotides align to TRBD2. What was sequenced was peripheral blood. The TCR originated in a man between 65 and 85 years old with COVID-19, enrolled during active disease. The CDR3 protein is CASSQVGQAGAGELFF. The CDR3 bases are TGCGCCAGCAGCCAAGTCGGGCAAGCGGGAGCCGGGGAGCTGTTTTTT.